The clone carrying this TCR beta chain showed up just a few times. The target antigen is unknown. The germline CDR1 and CDR2 sequences are KGHSH and LQKENI. The CDR3 is 14 amino acids. The V segment lost 6 bases and the J segment 5 bases; nucleotides outside the gene matches: 5. Profiling relied on immunoSEQ multiplex PCR, and the TCRdb table lists in-frame clones only, not all of them. The repertoire holds around 200,000 clones, 80% to 90% seen once, with more than 7% in the top ten. This sample stems from a study of T cell responses to AZD1222 COVID-19 vaccine. Findings and limits, study-wide: Mapped onto spike, vaccine-associated CD4 TCRs spanned it and were dominant at 160-218 and 743-854. Without day 14 samples, only post-peak T cell repertoires were studied. The donor group comprised mostly white British people and more females; the analysis possibly underestimated clonal diversity. The study identified only five to seven AZD1222 recipients as seropositive at baseline.

V usage is TRBV18 and J usage is TRBJ1-5; 9 bases map to TRBD1. This clonotype was sampled from an adult in good health. Source: peripheral blood, taken on day 0 of AZD1222 vaccination. The DNA for the CDR3 is TGTGCCAGCTCGCGGACAGGGGATGATCAGCCCCAGCATTTT. Encoded protein: CASSRTGDDQPQHF.